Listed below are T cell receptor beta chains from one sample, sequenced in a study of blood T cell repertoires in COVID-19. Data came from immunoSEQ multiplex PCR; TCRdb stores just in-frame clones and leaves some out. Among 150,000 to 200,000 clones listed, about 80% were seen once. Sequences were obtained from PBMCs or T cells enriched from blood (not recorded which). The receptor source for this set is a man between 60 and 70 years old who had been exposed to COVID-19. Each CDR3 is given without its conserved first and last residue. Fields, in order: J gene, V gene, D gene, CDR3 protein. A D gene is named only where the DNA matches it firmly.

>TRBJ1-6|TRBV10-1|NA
ASSEWQAIFYNSPLH
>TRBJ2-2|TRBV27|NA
ASRVLSRSITGELF
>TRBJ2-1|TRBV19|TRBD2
ASTPGLAGRNEQF
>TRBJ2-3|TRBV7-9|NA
ASSPGRADTQY
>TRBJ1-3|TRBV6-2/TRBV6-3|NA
ASSFTGQDSGNTIY
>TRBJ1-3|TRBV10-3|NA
AISDTVFSGNTIY
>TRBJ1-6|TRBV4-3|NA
ASSQDNSGGGGNSPLH
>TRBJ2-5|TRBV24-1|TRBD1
ATSGTGAGEETQY
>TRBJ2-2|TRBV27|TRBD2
ASSSGTRRPGELF
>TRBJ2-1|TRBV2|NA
ASSGGMTHSSYNEQF
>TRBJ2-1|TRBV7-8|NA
ASSLIEGAYNEQF
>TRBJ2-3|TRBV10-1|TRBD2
ASSERAGVTSGRVGDTQY
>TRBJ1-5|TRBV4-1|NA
ASSQSDTSNQPQH
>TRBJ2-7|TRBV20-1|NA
SANTGHEQY
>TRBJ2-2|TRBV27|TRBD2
ASSLSRREIATGELF
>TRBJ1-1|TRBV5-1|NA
ASSLDGGTEAF
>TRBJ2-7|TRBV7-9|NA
ASSLLGHEQY
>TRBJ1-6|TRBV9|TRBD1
ASSLGTGGGSPLH
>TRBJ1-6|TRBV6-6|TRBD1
ASSHLGTVYNSPLH
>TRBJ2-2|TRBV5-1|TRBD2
ASSLALAGRTGELF
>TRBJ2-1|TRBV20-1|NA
SARDKNEQF
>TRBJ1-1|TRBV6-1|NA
ASSETPGAAEAF
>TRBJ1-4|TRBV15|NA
ATSRVGDTTNEKLF
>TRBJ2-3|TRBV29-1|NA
SVQGGERADTQY
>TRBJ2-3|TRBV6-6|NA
ASSYSQGNTQY
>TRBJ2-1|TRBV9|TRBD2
ASSEPQGGRALYNEQF
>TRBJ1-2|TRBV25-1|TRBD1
ASSDRGLDGYT
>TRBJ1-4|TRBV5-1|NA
ASSLAPSATNEKLF
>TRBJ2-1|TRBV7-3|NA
ASSLAGPSNEQF
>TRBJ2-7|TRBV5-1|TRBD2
ASTLAGGTSYEQY
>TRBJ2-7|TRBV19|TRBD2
ASSILAGVREQY
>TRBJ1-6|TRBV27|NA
ASTSRDTVNSPLH
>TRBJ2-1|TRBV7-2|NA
ASSLARGNEQF
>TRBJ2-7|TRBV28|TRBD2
ASSPRREDYEQY
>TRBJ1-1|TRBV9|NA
ASSVGGEWHTEAF
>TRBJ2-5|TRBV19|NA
ASSPRARSETQY